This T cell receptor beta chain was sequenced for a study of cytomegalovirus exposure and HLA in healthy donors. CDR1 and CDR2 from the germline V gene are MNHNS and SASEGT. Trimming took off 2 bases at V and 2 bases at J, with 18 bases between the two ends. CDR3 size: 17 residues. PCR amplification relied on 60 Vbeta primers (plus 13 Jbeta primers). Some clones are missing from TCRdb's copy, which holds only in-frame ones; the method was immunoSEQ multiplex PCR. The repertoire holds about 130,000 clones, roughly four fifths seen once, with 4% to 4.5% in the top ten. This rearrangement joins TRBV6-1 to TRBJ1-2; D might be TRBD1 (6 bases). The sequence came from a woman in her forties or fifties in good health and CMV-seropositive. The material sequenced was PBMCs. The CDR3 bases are TGTGCCAGCAGTGAAAGGGACACCACGCCTTACAACTATGGCTACACCTTC. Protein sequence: CASSERDTTPYNYGYTF.